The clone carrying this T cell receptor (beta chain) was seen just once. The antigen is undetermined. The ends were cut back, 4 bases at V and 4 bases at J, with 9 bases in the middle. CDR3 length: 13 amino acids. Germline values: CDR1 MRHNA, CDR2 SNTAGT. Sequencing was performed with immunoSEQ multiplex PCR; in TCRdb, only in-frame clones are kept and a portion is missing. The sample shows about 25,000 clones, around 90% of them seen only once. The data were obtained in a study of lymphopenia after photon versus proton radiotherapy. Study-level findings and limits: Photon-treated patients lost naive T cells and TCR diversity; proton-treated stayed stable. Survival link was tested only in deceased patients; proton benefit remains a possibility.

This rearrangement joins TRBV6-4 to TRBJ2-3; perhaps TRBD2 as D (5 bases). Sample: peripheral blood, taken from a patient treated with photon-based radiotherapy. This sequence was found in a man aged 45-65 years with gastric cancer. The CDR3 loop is CASSVGRSDTQYF. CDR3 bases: TGTGCCAGCAGTGTGGGGAGATCAGATACGCAGTATTTT.